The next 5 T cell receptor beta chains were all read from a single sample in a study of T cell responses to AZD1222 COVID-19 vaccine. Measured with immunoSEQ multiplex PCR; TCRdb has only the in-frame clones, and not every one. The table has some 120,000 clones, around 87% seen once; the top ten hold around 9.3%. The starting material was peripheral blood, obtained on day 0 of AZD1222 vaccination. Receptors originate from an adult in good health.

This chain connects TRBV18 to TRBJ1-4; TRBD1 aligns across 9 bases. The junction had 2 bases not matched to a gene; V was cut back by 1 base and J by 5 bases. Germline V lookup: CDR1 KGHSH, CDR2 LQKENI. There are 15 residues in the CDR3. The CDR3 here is CASSPLGQGNEKLFF. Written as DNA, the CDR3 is TGTGCCAGCTCACCACTTGGACAGGGGAATGAAAAACTGTTTTTT.

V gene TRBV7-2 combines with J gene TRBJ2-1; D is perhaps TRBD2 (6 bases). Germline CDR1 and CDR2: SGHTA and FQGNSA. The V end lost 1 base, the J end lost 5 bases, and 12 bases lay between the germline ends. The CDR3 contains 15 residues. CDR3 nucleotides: TGTGCCAGCAGCTTAGTATGGACTACGAACAATGAGCAGTTCTTC. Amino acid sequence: CASSLVWTTNNEQFF. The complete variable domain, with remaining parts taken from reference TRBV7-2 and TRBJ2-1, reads GAGVSQSPSNKVTEKGKDVELRCDPISGHTALYWYRQSLGQGLEFLIYFQGNSAPDKSGLPSDRFSAERTGGSVSTLTIQRTQQEDSAVYLCASSLVWTTNNEQFFGPGTRLTVL.

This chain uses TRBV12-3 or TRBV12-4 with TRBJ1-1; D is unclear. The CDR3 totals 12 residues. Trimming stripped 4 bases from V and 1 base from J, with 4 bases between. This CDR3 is CASSYRNTEAFF. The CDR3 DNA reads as TGTGCCAGCAGTTATAGGAACACTGAAGCTTTCTTT.

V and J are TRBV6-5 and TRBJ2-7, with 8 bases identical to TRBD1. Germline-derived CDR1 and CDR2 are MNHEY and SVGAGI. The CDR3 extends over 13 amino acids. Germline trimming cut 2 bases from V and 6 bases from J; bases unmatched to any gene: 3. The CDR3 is CASSYTQGGEQYF. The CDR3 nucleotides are TGTGCCAGCAGTTACACACAGGGGGGCGAGCAGTACTTC.

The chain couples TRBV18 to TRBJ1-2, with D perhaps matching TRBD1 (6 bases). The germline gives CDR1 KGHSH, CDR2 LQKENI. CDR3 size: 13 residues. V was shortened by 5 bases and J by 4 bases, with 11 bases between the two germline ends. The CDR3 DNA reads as TGTGCCAGCTCATCGACAGGTGGCTATGGCTACACCTTC. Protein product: CASSSTGGYGYTF.